This T cell receptor beta chain appears in the sequencing data of a study of blood T cells in healthy people across ages. Sample-barcoded 5' priming and a J-beta primer mix drove a second PCR of roughly 6 to 12 cycles. A single record per CDR3 protein comes from TCRdb applying MiXCR to the 5' RACE reads. In the table there are about 650,000 distinct CDR3 sequences, 52% of which are singletons. The sample holds one count of this clonotype. The antigen is unknown. The V gene's germline CDR1 is LNHNV and CDR2 YYDKDF (reference sequence). Trimming removed 3 bases from V and 11 bases from J; junction bases left unmatched: 12. The CDR3 loop spans 14 amino acids. Study-wide findings and caveats: Higher diversity and more naive CD4+ cells were features of long-lived donors, compared to aged donors. Observed TCR beta diversity per million T cells went down as age went up. This fall followed a roughly linear course with age.

This clonotype originated in an elderly woman in good health. V gene TRBV15 combines with J gene TRBJ2-5; 7 bases line up with TRBD2. The specimen sequenced was blood. The CDR3 DNA reads as TGTGCCACCAGCAGTCAAGGGGAGGGAATTGAGCAGTACTTC. This codes for CATSSQGEGIEQYF.